The 10 T cell receptor beta chains below come from one sample, sequenced in a study of blood T cells in healthy people across ages. Through a sample-barcoded 5' primer and a J-beta primer mix, a second PCR was run for roughly 6 to 12 cycles. TCRdb re-called the 5' RACE reads with MiXCR, one entry per CDR3 protein. The repertoire includes 1.5 million to 2 million distinct CDR3 sequences, 49% of them detected once, and over 2% sits in the top ten. What was sequenced was blood. The receptors were gathered from a woman in her forties in good health.

This clonotype was observed a handful of times. This chain links TRBV12-3 or TRBV12-4 with TRBJ2-4; 9 positions match TRBD2. The V gene end was trimmed by 1 base and the J gene end by 0 bases; junction bases not matched to a gene: 4. The CDR3 sequence is 17 residues long. The DNA of the CDR3 is TGTGCCAGCAGTTTAGGTCCTAGCGGGGCAGCCAAAAACATTCAGTACTTC. Its translation is CASSLGPSGAAKNIQYF.

This clonotype was counted a few times. The CDR3 protein is CSARDRGSGTDTQYF. CDR3 coding DNA: TGCAGTGCTAGAGATCGGGGTTCGGGCACAGATACGCAGTATTTT. The genes are TRBV20-1 and TRBJ2-3; a weak D match, TRBD2 (5 bases). Trimming pared 0 bases from V and 1 base from J, leaving 11 bases between. Germline V gene data show CDR1 as DFQATT and CDR2 as SNEGSKA (reference sequence). The CDR3 spans 15 residues.

This clonotype was seen a few times. V gene TRBV20-1 combines with J gene TRBJ2-7; D gene ambiguous. Germline V gene data show CDR1 as DFQATT and CDR2 as SNEGSKA (reference sequence). The CDR3 has 13 amino acids. Trimming took 0 bases from V and 2 from J, leaving 8 bases between them. CDR3 protein: CSARDERAYEQYF. In DNA form, the CDR3 reads TGCAGTGCTAGAGATGAAAGGGCCTACGAGCAGTACTTC.

The rearrangement links TRBV25-1 to TRBJ1-1; D unresolved. The CDR3 consists of 12 residues. V was clipped by 5 bases and J by 7 bases, with 11 bases between them. Germline assignment: CDR1 MGHDK and CDR2 SYGVNS. The chain's CDR3 is CASSPPMGEAFF. CDR3 DNA sequence: TGTGCCAGCAGTCCTCCCATGGGTGAAGCTTTCTTT.

The V call is TRBV15, the J call TRBJ1-1; 7 nucleotides align to TRBD1. Trimming cost V 4 bases and J 1 base; bases outside gene matches: 6. CDR1 LNHNV and CDR2 YYDKDF come from the germline V gene (reference sequence). The CDR3 is 15 residues long. The CDR3 nucleotides are TGTGCCACCAGCATGGGGGACAGCAAGAACACTGAAGCTTTCTTT. This gives the protein CATSMGDSKNTEAFF.

This clonotype was observed a handful of times. This sequence joins TRBV6-6 and TRBJ2-1, with a tentative D call TRBD2 (5 bases). Per the germline V gene, CDR1 is MNHNY and CDR2 is SVGAGI (reference sequence). The CDR3 sequence is 17 residues long. The V end was cut by 5 bases, the J end by 10 bases, with 27 bases between. CDR3 protein: CASSLNEPVAGKGEQFF. DNA of the CDR3: TGTGCCAGCAGTCTCAACGAGCCGGTAGCCGGGAAAGGGGAGCAGTTCTTC.

This clonotype was seen many times. The CDR3 nucleotides are TGTGCCAGCAGCCAAGCAAGGGATACGCAGTATTTT. It codes for CASSQARDTQYF. The chain carries TRBV4-2 and TRBJ2-3; D call uncertain. CDR1 and CDR2 (germline): LGHNA, YNFKEQ. The CDR3 covers 12 residues. Trimming removed 1 base at V and 6 bases at J, with 5 bases between.

V gene TRBV7-2 combines with J gene TRBJ2-5; TRBD1 aligns across 7 bases. The J call may be faulty, since TRBJ2-7 better matches the DNA end. The CDR3 runs 14 residues. Germline assignment: CDR1 SGHTA and CDR2 FQGNSA. CDR3 nucleotides: TGTGCCAGCAGCCGACAGGGCGGCATTGGCGAGCAGTACTTC. Translating it yields CASSRQGGIGEQYF.

This clonotype was counted a few times. The rearrangement joins TRBV6-5 to TRBJ2-3, with D possibly TRBD1 on 5 matching bases. This CDR3 is 13 amino acids long. Between the trimmed V and J ends, which lost 2 bases and 7 bases, there was a span of 10 bases. In germline, CDR1 is MNHEY, CDR2 SVGAGI. The CDR3, as DNA: TGTGCCAGCAGTTACGAGCAGGGAAATACGCAGTATTTT. Translation gives CASSYEQGNTQYF.

The rearrangement uses TRBV7-2 and TRBJ2-4, with a possible D match to TRBD1 (6 bases). CDR1 and CDR2 from the germline V gene are SGHTA and FQGNSA. The V end was cut by 6 bases, the J end by 1 base, with 10 bases between. The CDR3 has 14 residues. CDR3 loop: CASRSGVAKNIQYF. The CDR3 DNA sequence: TGTGCCAGCAGATCAGGGGTGGCCAAAAACATTCAGTACTTC.